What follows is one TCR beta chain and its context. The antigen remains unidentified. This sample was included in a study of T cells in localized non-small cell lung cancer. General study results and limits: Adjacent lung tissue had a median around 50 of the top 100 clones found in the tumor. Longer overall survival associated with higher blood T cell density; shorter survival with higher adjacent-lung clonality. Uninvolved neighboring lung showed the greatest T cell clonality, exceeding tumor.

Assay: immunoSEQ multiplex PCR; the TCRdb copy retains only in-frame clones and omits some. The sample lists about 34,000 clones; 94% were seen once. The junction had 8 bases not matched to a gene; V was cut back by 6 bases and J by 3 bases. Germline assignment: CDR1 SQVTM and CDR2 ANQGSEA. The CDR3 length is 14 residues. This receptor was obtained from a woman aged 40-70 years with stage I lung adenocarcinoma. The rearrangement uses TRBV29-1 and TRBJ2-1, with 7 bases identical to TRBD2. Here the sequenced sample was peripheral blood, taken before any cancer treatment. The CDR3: CSVKGLSDYNEQFF. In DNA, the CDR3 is TGCAGCGTAAAGGGACTATCGGACTACAATGAGCAGTTCTTC.